This TCR beta chain was profiled in a study of T-cell memory formation after mild COVID-19. This clonotype was counted a few times. Per the germline V gene, CDR1 is LGHDT and CDR2 is YNNKEL (reference sequence). J lost 4 bases, V lost 5 bases, and 6 bases had no gene match. The CDR3 spans 15 residues. MiXCR, run by TCRdb on the 5' RACE reads, gives a single entry per CDR3 protein. In the table there are approximately 490,000 distinct CDR3 sequences, approximately 20% of which are singletons. V and J are TRBV3-1 and TRBJ2-1; 9 bases line up with TRBD1. Sequences were obtained from PBMCs or a T cell subset sorted from them (not recorded which). The receptor was isolated from an adult woman who had mild COVID-19 (a few samples of this study predate the infection). Cell type and time point are not known. Here the CDR3 DNA reads TGTGCCAGCAGCTGGGACAGGGACCCTTACAATGAGCAGTTCTTC. Its translation: CASSWDRDPYNEQFF.